The present T cell receptor beta chain was sequenced within a study of early T cells in non-severe SARS-CoV-2 infection. MiXCR, run by TCRdb on the 5' RACE reads, gives a single entry per CDR3 protein. The repertoire consists of fewer than 85,000 distinct CDR3 sequences, with roughly 15% occurring once and the leading ten covering 1.4%. This clonotype was seen only a few times. This CDR3 has 14 amino acids. Between the trimmed V and J ends, which lost 1 base and 2 bases, there was a span of 11 bases. Germline CDR1 and CDR2: DFQATT and SNEGSKA (reference sequence). This receptor was identified in an adult who was a healthcare worker with PCR-confirmed SARS-CoV-2 infection or an uninfected control (not recorded which). Sequencing input: whole blood. The chain is built from TRBV20-1 and TRBJ2-5; D is unclear. The CDR3 spells CSARVLGPQETQYF. DNA of the CDR3: TGCAGTGCTAGAGTGCTTGGGCCACAAGAGACCCAGTACTTC.